This entry features one TCR beta chain sequence. At least ten counts were recorded for this clonotype. Its antigen remains undetermined. No base quality values were provided; no much bigger clone lies one nucleotide off. CDR1 and CDR2 are drawn from the germline V gene: MNHNS, SASEGT. Trimming costs V 9 bases and J 5 bases, and their ends lie 16 bases apart. Inclusive of the bounding cysteine and phenylalanine, the CDR3 is 13 residues long. Only the CDR3 region is kept as DNA, spanning 39 bases read in frame from base 1. The label giving this sample's time point can be read as: persistent/refractory GD, antithyroid drugs over 5 years with positive TRAb. For both TCR sequencing and RNA sequencing, RNA was extracted from PBMCs using TRIzol. Graves' disease was diagnosed according to American Thyroid Association guidelines. Recruitment of patients was carried out at an endocrinology department in Xi'an, China. Each patient gave 7.5 to 10 milliliters of peripheral blood, collected in an EDTA anticoagulant tube. Ficoll Paque Plus density gradient separation was used to isolate PBMCs, and no further T cell sorting was performed. An Agilent 2100 Bioanalyzer and agarose gel were used to assess RNA quality, and a NanoDrop 2000 was used to measure RNA concentration.

Receptor amplification or capture employed multiplex PCR. TCRdb records Illumina HiSeq 4000 as the sequencer. iRepertoire HTBI primers and Arm-PCR amplification of CDR3 regions were used to construct TCR beta libraries. PCR products were gel purified before sequencing. The source study handled its data this way. A total of some 65 TRBV and under 15 TRBJ segments were identified across samples and were used for gene usage analysis of CDR3 amino acid clonotypes. COPE and FqMerger were used to merge filtered high-quality paired reads into contigs. BLAST was used to align contigs to the IMGT TRBV, TRBD and TRBJ reference genes, and CDR3 was defined following IMGT. Any clonotype with a frequency above 0.1% was classified as a highly expanded clone. Shannon entropy served as the measure of repertoire diversity, while the Gini coefficient captured V-J evenness. Clonotypes shared by more than one individual were considered public. The raw public data were reprocessed by TCRdb itself: fastp quality trimming at Q25, MiXCR clonotype calling, in-frame beta chains only. Identical CDR3 protein sequences are pooled into one entry, listed with their most common genes and DNA. The V and J calls shown here were made by TCRdb, not taken from the authors' results. Across this sample there are roughly 450,000 distinct CDR3 sequences, with 20% to 25% seen only once. About a quarter of the sample belongs to the ten largest clones.

This record belongs to a study of regulatory T cells in long-lasting Graves disease (dated by TCRdb to the early 2020s). Notes on the research overall: To count as having persistent Graves' disease, a patient had to have received antithyroid drug treatment for over 5 years with TSH receptor autoantibodies remaining persistently positive. The study was registered as a clinical trial and conducted in China. Persistent Graves' disease patients were compared with newly diagnosed Graves' disease patients by peripheral blood TCR sequencing and RNA sequencing. A total of approximately 35 samples were covered by TCR sequencing, comprising around 13 persistent and roughly 20 newly diagnosed Graves' disease patients. On average, persistent Graves' disease patients in the clinical cohort had been on antithyroid drugs for around ten years. The full study reports these points: The authors noted that the small sample size was a limitation that may lower accuracy. Peripheral blood alone was examined, since thyroid tissue, which constituted the primary lesion, could not be accessed. More public clonotypes were shared among persistent patients (roughly 2,700) than among newly diagnosed patients (approximately 1,000). Persistent Graves' disease patients showed lower TCR Shannon entropy and fewer highly expanded clones than newly diagnosed patients, suggesting clonal expansion. Preferential use of TRBV28, TRBJ1-2 and TRBJ2-5 was observed in persistent disease, whereas TRBV20-1 and TRBJ2-1 were favored in newly diagnosed disease. Sequencing and analysis were restricted to the TCR beta chain.

The receptor was derived from a female donor with Graves disease. The sequencing used peripheral blood mononuclear cells (PBMCs), collected when the disease was refractory, from a patient treated with antithyroid drugs. The receptor chain draws on TRBV6-1 and TRBJ2-5; the D segment cannot be called with confidence. The CDR3: CASDPGLRETQYF. Read as DNA, the sequence is TGTGCCAGTGATCCGGGCCTCCGGGAGACCCAGTACTTC.